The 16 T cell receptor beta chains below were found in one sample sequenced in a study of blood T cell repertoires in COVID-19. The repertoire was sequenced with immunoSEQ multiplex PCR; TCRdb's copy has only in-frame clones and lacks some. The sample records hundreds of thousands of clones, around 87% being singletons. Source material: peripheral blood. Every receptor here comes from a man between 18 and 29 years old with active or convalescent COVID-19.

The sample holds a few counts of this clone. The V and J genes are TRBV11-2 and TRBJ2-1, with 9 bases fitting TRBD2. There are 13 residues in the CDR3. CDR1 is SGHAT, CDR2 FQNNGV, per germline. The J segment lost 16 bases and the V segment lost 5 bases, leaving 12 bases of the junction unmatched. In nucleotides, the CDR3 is TGTGCCAGCAGCCCAGTTAGCGGGAGCTCGCAATTCTTC. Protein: CASSPVSGSSQFF.

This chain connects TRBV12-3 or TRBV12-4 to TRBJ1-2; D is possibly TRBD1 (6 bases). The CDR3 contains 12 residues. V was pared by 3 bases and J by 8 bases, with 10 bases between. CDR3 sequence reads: CASSLQGYGYTF. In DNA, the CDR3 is TGTGCCAGCAGTTTGCAGGGGTACGGCTACACCTTC.

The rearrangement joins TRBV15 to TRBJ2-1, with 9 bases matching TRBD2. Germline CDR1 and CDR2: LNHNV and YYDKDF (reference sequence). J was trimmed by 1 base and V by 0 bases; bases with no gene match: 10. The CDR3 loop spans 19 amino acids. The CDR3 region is CATSRDRVILAGSYNEQFF. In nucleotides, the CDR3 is TGTGCCACCAGCAGAGATCGTGTCATCCTAGCGGGGTCCTACAATGAGCAGTTCTTC.

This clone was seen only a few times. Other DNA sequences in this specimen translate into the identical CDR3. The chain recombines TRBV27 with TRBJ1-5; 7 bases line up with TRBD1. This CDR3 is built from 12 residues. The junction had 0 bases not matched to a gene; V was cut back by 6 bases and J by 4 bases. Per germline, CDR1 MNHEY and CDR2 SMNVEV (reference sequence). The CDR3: CASRQGNQPQHF. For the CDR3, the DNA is TGTGCCAGCAGACAGGGGAATCAGCCCCAGCATTTT.

CDR3: CSASTTGYSNQPQHF. Written as DNA, the CDR3 is TGCAGTGCTAGTACAACAGGCTATAGCAATCAGCCCCAGCATTTT. The V and J genes are TRBV20-1 and TRBJ1-5; a weak D match, TRBD1 (5 bases). CDR3 length equals 15 residues. The V end lost 3 bases, the J end lost 0 bases, and 12 bases lay between the germline ends. Germline-derived CDR1 and CDR2 are DFQATT and SNEGSKA (reference sequence).

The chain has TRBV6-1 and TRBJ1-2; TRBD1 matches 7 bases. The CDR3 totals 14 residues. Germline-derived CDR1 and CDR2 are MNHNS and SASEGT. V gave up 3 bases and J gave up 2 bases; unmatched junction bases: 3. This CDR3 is CASSDRQGNYGYTF. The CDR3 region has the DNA TGTGCCAGCAGTGACCGACAGGGAAACTATGGCTACACCTTC.

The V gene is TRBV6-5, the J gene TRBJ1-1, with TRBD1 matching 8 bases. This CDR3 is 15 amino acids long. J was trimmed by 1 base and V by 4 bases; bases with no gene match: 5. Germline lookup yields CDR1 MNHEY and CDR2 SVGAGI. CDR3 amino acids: CASSLTGASNTEAFF. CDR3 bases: TGTGCCAGCAGTTTGACAGGGGCCTCGAACACTGAAGCTTTCTTT.

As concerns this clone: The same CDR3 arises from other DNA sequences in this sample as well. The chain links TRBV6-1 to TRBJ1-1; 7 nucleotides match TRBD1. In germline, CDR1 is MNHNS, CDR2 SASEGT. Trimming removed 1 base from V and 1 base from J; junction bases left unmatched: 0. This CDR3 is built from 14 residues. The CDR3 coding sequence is TGTGCCAGCAGTGAAGGACAGGGGAACACTGAAGCTTTCTTT. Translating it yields CASSEGQGNTEAFF.

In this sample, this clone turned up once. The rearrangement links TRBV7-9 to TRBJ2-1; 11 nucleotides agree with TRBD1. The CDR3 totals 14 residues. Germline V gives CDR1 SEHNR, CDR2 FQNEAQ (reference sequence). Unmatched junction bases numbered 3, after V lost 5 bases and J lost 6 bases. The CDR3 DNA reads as TGTGCCAGCAGCCCCGGGACAGGGGGCAATGAGCAGTTCTTC. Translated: CASSPGTGGNEQFF.

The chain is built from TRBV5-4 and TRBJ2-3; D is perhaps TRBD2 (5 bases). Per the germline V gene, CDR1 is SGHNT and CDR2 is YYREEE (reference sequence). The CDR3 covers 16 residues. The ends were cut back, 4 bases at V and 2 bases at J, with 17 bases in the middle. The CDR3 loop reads CASSDQEGRFTDTQYF. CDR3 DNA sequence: TGTGCCAGCAGCGATCAGGAAGGGAGATTCACAGATACGCAGTATTTT.

The CDR3, as DNA: TGTGCCAGCAGCGTGGGACTAGCGAACACAGATACGCAGTATTTT. It is translated as CASSVGLANTDTQYF. The chain couples TRBV9 to TRBJ2-3; 10 bases line up with TRBD2. The CDR3 is 15 amino acids. Germline trimming cut 2 bases from V and 2 bases from J; bases unmatched to any gene: 2. The germline V gene encodes CDR1 SGDLS and CDR2 YYNGEE.

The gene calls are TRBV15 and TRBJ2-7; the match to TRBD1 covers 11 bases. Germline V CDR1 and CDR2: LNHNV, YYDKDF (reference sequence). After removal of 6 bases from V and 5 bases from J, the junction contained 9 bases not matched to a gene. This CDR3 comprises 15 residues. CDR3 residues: CATRGDRGARNEQYF. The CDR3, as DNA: TGTGCCACCAGGGGGGACAGGGGGGCTCGGAACGAGCAGTACTTC.

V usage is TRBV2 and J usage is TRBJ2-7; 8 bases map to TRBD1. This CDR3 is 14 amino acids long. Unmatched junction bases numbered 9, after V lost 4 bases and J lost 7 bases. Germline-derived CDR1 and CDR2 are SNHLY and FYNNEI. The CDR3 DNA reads TGTGCCAGCAGTGGCCGGGACAGGTTAATGGAGCAGTACTTC. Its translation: CASSGRDRLMEQYF.

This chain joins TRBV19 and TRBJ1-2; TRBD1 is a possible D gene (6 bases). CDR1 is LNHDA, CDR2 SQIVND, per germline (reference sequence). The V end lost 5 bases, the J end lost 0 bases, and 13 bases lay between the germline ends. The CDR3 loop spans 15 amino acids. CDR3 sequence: CASSLDRSANYGYTF. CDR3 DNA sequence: TGTGCCAGTAGTCTCGACAGGTCAGCTAACTATGGCTACACCTTC.

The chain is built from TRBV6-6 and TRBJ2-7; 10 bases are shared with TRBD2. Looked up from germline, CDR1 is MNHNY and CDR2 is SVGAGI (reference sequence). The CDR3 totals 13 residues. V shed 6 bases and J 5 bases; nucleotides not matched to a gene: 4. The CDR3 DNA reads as TGTGCCAGCAGGCAGCGGGGGGGCCACGAGCAGTACTTC. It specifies CASRQRGGHEQYF.

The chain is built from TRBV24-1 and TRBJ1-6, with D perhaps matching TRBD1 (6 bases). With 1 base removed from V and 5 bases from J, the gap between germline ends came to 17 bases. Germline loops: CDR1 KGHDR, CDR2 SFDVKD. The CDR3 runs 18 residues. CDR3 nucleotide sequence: TGTGCCACCAGTGATTTCCCCGTGGGCAGGGGCGATAATTCACCCCTCCACTTT. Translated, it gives CATSDFPVGRGDNSPLHF.